The T cell receptor (beta chain) under discussion was sequenced for a study of T cells in Graves' hyperthyroidism and ophthalmopathy. There were TCR beta CDR3 regions amplified from RNA transcripts. With the HTBI primer set, the TCR CDR3 went through a first round of RT-PCR. One entry per CDR3 protein, called by TCRdb with MiXCR from the multiplex PCR reads. The sample includes fewer than 400,000 distinct CDR3 sequences, roughly 17% seen only once; the top ten take approximately 33%. No progression to ophthalmopathy during 18 months of follow-up defined stable disease. Any patient presenting with uncontrolled infection, other autoimmune disease, pregnancy or lactation was left out. The PBMCs had their origin in about 9.7 ml of fresh peripheral blood. This clonotype showed up many times. Trimming removed 5 bases from V and 0 bases from J, with 11 bases in between. The CDR3 loop spans 14 amino acids. The germline gives CDR1 GTSNPN, CDR2 SVGIG (reference sequence).

This clonotype was sampled from a man aged 25 to 45 with Graves' hyperthyroidism. The sequencing sample was made of blood. The chain carries TRBV30 and TRBJ2-4; D gene uncertain. Here the CDR3 DNA reads TGTGCCTGGTGGCCGTCTCTAGCCAAAAACATTCAGTACTTC. Its protein is CAWWPSLAKNIQYF.